This TCR beta chain was observed in a study of T cell responses to AZD1222 COVID-19 vaccine. The study, taken as a whole, reports: Targeting of unmutated variant regions was reportedly seen in nearly half of spike-specific TCRs. At baseline, seropositivity was found in only a handful of AZD1222 recipients.

Using immunoSEQ multiplex PCR, the repertoire was profiled, and TCRdb retains in-frame clones only, with some absent. Of roughly 56,000 clones listed, 81% are singletons. About this clone itself: Its antigen is not identified.

Trimming removed 1 base at V and 11 bases at J, with 11 bases between. This CDR3 has 12 residues. Germline V gene sequence: CDR1 GTSNPN, CDR2 SVGIG (reference sequence). This sample comprised peripheral blood, obtained 28 days after the second AZD1222 dose. This receptor was obtained from an adult who received the AZD1222 COVID-19 vaccine. V and J are TRBV30 and TRBJ1-4; no reliable D call. The CDR3 here is CAWSEDPGKLFF. CDR3 DNA: TGTGCCTGGAGTGAAGACCCTGGGAAACTGTTTTTT.